This T cell receptor (beta chain) comes out of a study of blood T cell repertoires in COVID-19. For the study at large: Samples came from the United States, Italy and Spain, spanning acute and convalescent COVID-19. Nucleic acid was either cDNA or gDNA, and it came from T cells, B-cell-depleted T cells, or PBMCs.

Trimming removed 0 bases from V and 0 bases from J, with 8 bases in between. CDR3 length equals 15 residues. In germline, CDR1 is ENHRY, CDR2 SYGVKD. As originally analysed: Reference gene primer amplification in the assay estimated nucleated cell counts. Generated by immunoSEQ multiplex PCR, the TCRdb table keeps only in-frame clones and is missing some. D and trimming come from the DNA, and the V and J calls and clone size come from that table. The sample lists about 210,000 clones; about 86% were seen once. The source of this sequence is a man between 45 and 60 years old with active or convalescent COVID-19. This chain joins TRBV10-3 and TRBJ2-5, with a possible D match to TRBD2 (5 bases). Sequencing used peripheral blood. CDR3 nucleotides: TGTGCCATCAGTGAGTCAAGAGGGAACCAAGAGACCCAGTACTTC. Translation gives CAISESRGNQETQYF.